This T cell receptor beta chain originates from a study of blood T cell repertoires in COVID-19. Study in general: Samples taken during acute and convalescent COVID-19 were collected in the United States, Italy and Spain. PBMCs, B-cell-depleted T cells, or T cells were the source of the cDNA or gDNA that made up the material.

As originally analysed: Reference gene primer amplification gave estimated nucleated cell counts. TCRdb's copy holds only in-frame clones and misses some; the assay was immunoSEQ multiplex PCR. V, J and clone size reflect that table, while D and trimming were determined from the DNA. The sample yields 300,000 or so clones, about four fifths seen once. The CDR3 runs 15 residues. Germline V gene sequence: CDR1 SGHAT, CDR2 FQNNGV. V was shortened by 1 base and J by 1 base, with 10 bases between the two germline ends. This clone has just one count. The V call is TRBV11-2, the J call TRBJ2-5; D gene ambiguous. This sequence originates from a woman aged 45-65 years with acute or convalescent COVID-19. Sequences were obtained from peripheral blood. The CDR3 protein is CASSLVAPVQETQYF. The CDR3 coding sequence is TGTGCCAGCAGCTTAGTGGCCCCAGTCCAAGAGACCCAGTACTTC.